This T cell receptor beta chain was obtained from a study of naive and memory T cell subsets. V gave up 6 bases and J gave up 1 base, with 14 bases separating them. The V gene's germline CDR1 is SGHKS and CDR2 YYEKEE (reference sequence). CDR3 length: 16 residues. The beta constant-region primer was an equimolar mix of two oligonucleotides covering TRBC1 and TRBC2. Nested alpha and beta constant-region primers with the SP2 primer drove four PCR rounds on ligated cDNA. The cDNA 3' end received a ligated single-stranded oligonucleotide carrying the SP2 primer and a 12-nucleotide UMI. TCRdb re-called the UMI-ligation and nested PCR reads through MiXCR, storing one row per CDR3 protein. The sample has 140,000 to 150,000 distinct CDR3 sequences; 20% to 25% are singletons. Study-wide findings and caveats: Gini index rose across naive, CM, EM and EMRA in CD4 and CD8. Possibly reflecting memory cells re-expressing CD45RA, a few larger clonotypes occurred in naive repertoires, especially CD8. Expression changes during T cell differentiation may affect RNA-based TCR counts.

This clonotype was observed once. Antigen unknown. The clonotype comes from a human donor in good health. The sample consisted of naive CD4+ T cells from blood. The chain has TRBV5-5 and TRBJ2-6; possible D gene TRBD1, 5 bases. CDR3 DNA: TGTGCCAGCATGCGTGATGACAGATCTGGGGCCAACGTCCTGACTTTC. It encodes CASMRDDRSGANVLTF.